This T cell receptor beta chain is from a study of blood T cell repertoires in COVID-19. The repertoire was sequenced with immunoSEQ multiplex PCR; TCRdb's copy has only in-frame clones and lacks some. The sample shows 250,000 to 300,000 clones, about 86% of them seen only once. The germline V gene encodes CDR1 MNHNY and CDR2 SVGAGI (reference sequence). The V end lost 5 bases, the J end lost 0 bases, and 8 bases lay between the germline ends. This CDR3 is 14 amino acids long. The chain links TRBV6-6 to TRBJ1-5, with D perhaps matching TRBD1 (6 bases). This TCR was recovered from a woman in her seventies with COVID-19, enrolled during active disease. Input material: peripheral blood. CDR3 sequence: CASSRTDSNQPQHF. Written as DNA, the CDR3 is TGTGCCAGCAGTCGGACAGATAGCAATCAGCCCCAGCATTTT.